This paragraph reports one T cell receptor (beta chain). Its antigen is as yet unknown. V lost 3 bases, J lost 4 bases, and 16 bases lay in between. The germline V gene encodes CDR1 LNHDA and CDR2 SQIVND (reference sequence). The CDR3 runs 16 residues. This sample is part of a study of T cell responses to AZD1222 COVID-19 vaccine. Study-wide results and limits: Spike-specific TCR breadth and depth rose after two AZD1222 doses. The study found vaccine-associated CD4 TCRs spanning spike, dominant at 160-218 and 743-854. Mostly white British, mostly female donors; authors suggested clonal diversity may be underestimated.

Some clones are missing from TCRdb's copy, which holds only in-frame ones; the method was immunoSEQ multiplex PCR. The sample holds 130,000 or so clones, 85% to 95% seen once. The source is an adult in good health. The sample in question was peripheral blood, obtained on day 0 of AZD1222 vaccination. The chain recombines TRBV19 with TRBJ1-5; D is unclear. The CDR3 loop is CASSIVIKEMNQPQHF. Here the CDR3 DNA reads TGTGCCAGTAGTATTGTCATCAAGGAAATGAATCAGCCCCAGCATTTT. Supplemented by reference TRBV19 and TRBJ1-5, the full variable domain reads DGGITQSPKYLFRKEGQNVTLSCEQNLNHDAMYWYRQDPGQGLRLIYYSQIVNDFQKGDIAEGYSVSREKKESFPLTVTSAQKNPTAFYLCASSIVIKEMNQPQHFGDGTRLSIL.